This T cell receptor (beta chain) comes out of a study of cytomegalovirus exposure and HLA in healthy donors. Across the whole study: Out of 300 to 500 genotyped donors, roughly 83% belonged to the Caucasian-associated ancestry cluster.

13 Jbeta primers and 60 Vbeta primers were used for the PCR. Generated by immunoSEQ multiplex PCR, the TCRdb table keeps only in-frame clones and is missing some. This table holds about 200,000 clones. Comment on this clone: The antigen remains undetermined.

V shed 3 bases, J shed 3 bases, and the junction held 2 bases outside the gene matches. CDR3 size: 14 residues. Looked up from germline, CDR1 is SEHNR and CDR2 is FQNEAQ (reference sequence). Study-wide results and caveats: About 150 TCR beta chains were listed as cytomegalovirus-associated. Owing to their indistinguishability, certain V segments, notably TRBV6-2 and TRBV6-3, were excluded.

Sample: PBMCs. The J gene is TRBJ1-5, the V gene TRBV7-9; 7 positions match TRBD1. The receptor was derived from a girl aged 2-10 years in good health and CMV-seropositive. CDR3 nucleotide sequence: TGTGCCAGCAGCTTCACAGGGGACAATCAGCCCCAGCATTTT. This encodes CASSFTGDNQPQHF.